The 4 T cell receptor beta chains reported below all come from one sample, sequenced in a study of blood T cell repertoires in COVID-19. TCRdb's table, derived via immunoSEQ multiplex PCR, lists solely in-frame clones and lacks some. The data show fewer than 250,000 clones, approximately 90% seen once. The sequenced sample was peripheral blood. All receptors derive from a man between 70 and 80 years old with acute or convalescent COVID-19.

Only one count was recorded for this clone. The chain couples TRBV5-1 to TRBJ2-1, with D hard to call. This CDR3 has 15 amino acids. V was pared by 6 bases and J by 0 bases, with 13 bases between. Germline CDR1 SGHRS, CDR2 YFSETQ. This CDR3 reads CASKELQSSYNEQFF. For the CDR3, the DNA is TGCGCCAGCAAGGAGCTACAAAGCTCCTACAATGAGCAGTTCTTC.

V is TRBV3-1 (or the pseudogene TRBV3-2) and J is TRBJ2-1; 15 bases are shared with TRBD2. J gave up 8 bases and V 3 bases, and 5 bases lay outside the gene matches. The CDR3 covers 16 residues. Germline V gene sequence: CDR1 LGHDT, CDR2 YNNKEL (reference sequence). The CDR3 coding sequence is TGTGCCAGCAGCCAGGGGGGACTAGCGGGAGGAGATGAGCAGTTCTTC. Its protein product is CASSQGGLAGGDEQFF.

V usage is TRBV18 and J usage is TRBJ1-2; D is undetermined. The ends were cut back, 6 bases at V and 4 bases at J, with 21 bases in the middle. Germline V gene sequence: CDR1 KGHSH, CDR2 LQKENI. CDR3 length: 16 residues. The CDR3 DNA is TGTGCCAGCTCCCCAGGACTCCCAGGTGCCTCCTATGGCTACACCTTC. Protein sequence: CASSPGLPGASYGYTF.

The chain links TRBV5-1 to TRBJ2-5; 8 positions agree with TRBD1. This CDR3 has 15 amino acids. J lost 4 bases, V lost 2 bases, and 7 bases had no gene match. Germline V lookup: CDR1 SGHRS, CDR2 YFSETQ. CDR3 region: CASSFPDRVGETQYF. In nucleotides, the CDR3 is TGCGCCAGCAGCTTCCCGGACAGGGTCGGAGAGACCCAGTACTTC. The entire variable domain, with the rest obtained from reference TRBV5-1 and TRBJ2-5, is as follows: KAGVTQTPRYLIKTRGQQVTLSCSPISGHRSVSWYQQTPGQGLQFLFEYFSETQRNKGNFPGRFSGRQFSNSRSEMNVSTLELGDSALYLCASSFPDRVGETQYFGPGTRLLVL.